The 21 T cell receptor beta chains below all came from one sample that was sequenced in a study of identical twins. TCRdb processed the 5' RACE reads anew with MiXCR; each CDR3 protein has one entry. The sample contains 640,000 or so distinct CDR3 sequences, around 6% of which appear only once. The sequenced sample was naive T cells sorted from blood. The receptors were sampled from a man younger than 35 in good health.

In its sample, this clonotype was seen many times. The J gene is TRBJ2-5, the V gene TRBV6-1; D tentatively fits TRBD1 or TRBD2 (5 bases each). There are 14 residues in the CDR3. V was cut by 7 bases and J by 4 bases, with 16 bases left in between. The V gene's germline CDR1 is MNHNS and CDR2 SASEGT. CDR3: CASNKGEFRETQYF. As DNA, the CDR3 is TGTGCCAGCAACAAAGGGGAGTTTAGAGAGACCCAGTACTTC.

The table lists this clonotype with many counts. V usage is TRBV7-2 and J usage is TRBJ1-6, with a weak D call TRBD1 (6 bases). V was shortened by 1 base and J by 9 bases, with 16 bases between the two germline ends. This CDR3 has 16 amino acids. Germline lookup yields CDR1 SGHTA and CDR2 FQGNSA. This CDR3 reads CASSLEGAGVVSPLHF. The CDR3 nucleotides read TGTGCCAGCAGCTTAGAGGGAGCAGGGGTCGTTTCACCCCTCCACTTT.

This clonotype was seen more than once but under ten times. J is TRBJ2-3 and V is TRBV18; D is possibly TRBD1 or TRBD2 (6 bases each). Trimming cost V 3 bases and J 3 bases, with 16 bases left between them. The CDR3 has 16 residues. Germline V gene data show CDR1 as KGHSH and CDR2 as LQKENI. Written as DNA, the CDR3 is TGTGCCAGCTCACCTCCTCCCACGGGGGCGACAGATACGCAGTATTTT. This sequence encodes CASSPPPTGATDTQYF.

In its sample, this clonotype was seen many times. The V gene is TRBV5-1, the J gene TRBJ1-2, with D unresolved. Germline V CDR1 and CDR2: SGHRS, YFSETQ. Deletions cut 0 bases from V and 5 bases from J, with 8 bases between. The CDR3 totals 13 residues. The CDR3 sequence is CASSLDKHYGYTF. The CDR3 nucleotides read TGCGCCAGCAGCTTGGACAAGCATTATGGCTACACCTTC.

In this sample, this clonotype turned up a few times. The CDR3 nucleotides read TGTGCCACCAGTGATTTACGGGAGGGTGTTAGCTCCTACAATGAGCAGTTCTTC. This translates into CATSDLREGVSSYNEQFF. V gene TRBV24-1 combines with J gene TRBJ2-1; the match to TRBD2 covers 8 bases. Per germline, CDR1 KGHDR and CDR2 SFDVKD. CDR3 length equals 18 residues. V lost 1 base and J lost 0; bases outside the gene matches: 7.

This clonotype appeared many times. The rearrangement uses TRBV7-9 and TRBJ2-3, with 13 bases matching TRBD2. CDR3 length: 15 amino acids. Unmatched junction bases numbered 7, after V lost 5 bases and J lost 8 bases. CDR1 is SEHNR, CDR2 FQNEAQ, per germline (reference sequence). The CDR3 loop reads CASSGVLAGGSTQYF. CDR3 in DNA: TGTGCCAGCAGCGGTGTACTAGCGGGAGGGAGTACGCAGTATTTT. Combining the CDR3 with reference TRBV7-9 and TRBJ2-3 gives the whole variable domain DTGVSQNPRHKITKRGQNVTFRCDPISEHNRLYWYRQTLGQGPEFLTYFQNEAQLEKSRLLSDRFSAERPKGSFSTLEIQRTEQGDSAMYLCASSGVLAGGSTQYFGPGTRLTVL.

This clonotype was recorded a few times. The chain combines TRBV29-1 with TRBJ2-5, with 13 bases aligning to TRBD2. J was trimmed by 4 bases and V by 4 bases; bases with no gene match: 21. Germline CDR1 and CDR2: SQVTM and ANQGSEA. The CDR3 sequence is 20 residues long. The chain's CDR3 is CSVVGPVELAGGPVRETQYF. The CDR3 nucleotides read TGCAGCGTTGTAGGCCCCGTTGAACTAGCGGGAGGGCCGGTTAGAGAGACCCAGTACTTC.

This clonotype was counted at least ten times. The V gene is TRBV5-1, the J gene TRBJ2-2; D remains ambiguous. Trimming took 3 bases from V and 3 from J, leaving 9 bases between them. The germline gives CDR1 SGHRS, CDR2 YFSETQ. CDR3 length: 14 amino acids. The CDR3 is CASSSSGDTGELFF. CDR3 nucleotides: TGCGCCAGCAGCTCGTCAGGAGACACCGGGGAGCTGTTTTTT. The full variable domain, its missing parts supplied by reference TRBV5-1 and TRBJ2-2, is KAGVTQTPRYLIKTRGQQVTLSCSPISGHRSVSWYQQTPGQGLQFLFEYFSETQRNKGNFPGRFSGRQFSNSRSEMNVSTLELGDSALYLCASSSSGDTGELFFGEGSRLTVL.

This clonotype was seen more than once but under ten times. The rearrangement links TRBV27 to TRBJ1-5, with 7 nucleotides matching TRBD1. The CDR3 is 14 residues long. With V trimmed by 7 bases and J by 6 bases, 9 bases remained unmatched. Per germline, CDR1 MNHEY and CDR2 SMNVEV (reference sequence). CDR3 region: CASTHRGGGQPQHF. The CDR3 DNA is TGTGCCAGCACCCACAGGGGAGGCGGTCAGCCCCAGCATTTT.

This clonotype was detected a few times. The chain recombines TRBV6-5 with TRBJ2-7; possible D gene TRBD2, 6 bases. V lost 2 bases and J 3 bases, leaving 11 bases between the germline ends. The CDR3 consists of 14 residues. The germline V gene has CDR1 MNHEY and CDR2 SVGAGI. Here the CDR3 DNA reads TGTGCCAGCAGTTACGGGACTCTAAACTACGAGCAGTACTTC. Its translation is CASSYGTLNYEQYF.

This clonotype was recorded many times. The chain's CDR3 is CASSVTTSGRVNEQFF. The CDR3 DNA reads TGTGCCAGCAGCGTAACGACTAGCGGGAGGGTCAATGAGCAGTTCTTC. The rearrangement joins TRBV7-2 to TRBJ2-1, with 14 bases fitting TRBD2. The V gene's germline CDR1 is SGHTA and CDR2 FQGNSA. Germline trimming cut 5 bases from V and 6 bases from J; bases unmatched to any gene: 6. There are 16 residues in the CDR3.

This sequence joins TRBV12-3 or TRBV12-4 and TRBJ2-4, with 9 bases fitting TRBD1. This CDR3 has 12 residues. J lost 7 bases, V lost 8 bases, and 3 bases had no gene match. The CDR3 DNA reads as TGTGCCAGCGACAGGGGGGATAACATTCAGTACTTC. This codes for CASDRGDNIQYF.

The sample holds a few counts of this clonotype. The genes are TRBV9 and TRBJ2-2; TRBD2 agrees at 7 bases. From germline, CDR1 is SGDLS and CDR2 YYNGEE. The CDR3 is 15 amino acids. Losses at the gene ends were 3 bases for V and 2 bases for J; bases not matched to a gene: 4. The chain's CDR3 is CASSARLANTGELFF. The DNA for the CDR3 is TGTGCCAGCAGCGCTAGACTAGCCAACACCGGGGAGCTGTTTTTT.

This clonotype was picked up many times. The V call is TRBV29-1, the J call TRBJ2-1; TRBD2 aligns across 7 bases. This CDR3 has 15 residues. Germline values: CDR1 SQVTM, CDR2 ANQGSEA. V lost 8 bases, J lost 1 base, and 11 bases stayed unmatched. The CDR3 bases are TGCAGCACTAAAGAGGCGGGAGAGTCCTACAATGAGCAGTTCTTC. Protein sequence: CSTKEAGESYNEQFF.

The chain employs TRBV28 and TRBJ1-3; TRBD1 matches at 7 bases. The CDR3 contains 16 residues. CDR1 MDHEN and CDR2 SYDVKM come from the germline V gene. Trimming took 3 bases from V and 4 from J; bases not matched to a gene: 9. DNA for the CDR3: TGTGCCAGCAGTTTGGTCCAGGGGGGGTTCGGAAACACCATATATTTT. This sequence encodes CASSLVQGGFGNTIYF.

This clonotype was recorded many times. This rearrangement joins TRBV27 to TRBJ2-3; D is uncertain. Looked up from germline, CDR1 is MNHEY and CDR2 is SMNVEV (reference sequence). The ends were cut back, 5 bases at V and 6 bases at J, with 12 bases in the middle. This CDR3 region has 13 residues. The CDR3 DNA reads as TGTGCCAGCAGTCCGCGATTCGGGGATACGCAGTATTTT. Its translation: CASSPRFGDTQYF.

The rearrangement joins TRBV4-3 to TRBJ2-5; either TRBD1 or TRBD2 may fit D (6 bases each). V was clipped by 1 base and J by 7 bases, with 7 bases between them. The CDR3 length is 12 residues. Germline V lookup: CDR1 LGHNA, CDR2 YSLEER. CDR3 loop: CASSQGGATQYF. Here the CDR3 DNA reads TGCGCCAGCAGCCAAGGGGGGGCGACCCAGTACTTC.

The V call is TRBV7-2, the J call TRBJ1-2; D ambiguous. Germline V gene sequence: CDR1 SGHTA, CDR2 FQGNSA. Trimming took off 5 bases at V and 6 bases at J, with 19 bases between the two ends. This CDR3 has 15 amino acids. The DNA of the CDR3 is TGTGCCAGCAGCACCCGGACGGGGAATAGTGATGGCTACACCTTC. Its protein is CASSTRTGNSDGYTF.

This clonotype has only a few counts. This chain uses TRBV5-1 with TRBJ2-3, with D perhaps matching TRBD2 (6 bases). The CDR3 contains 14 residues. The V and J ends lost 3 bases and 0 bases respectively, with 8 bases between them. The germline CDR1 and CDR2 sequences are SGHRS and YFSETQ. CDR3 sequence (DNA): TGCGCCAGCAGCTGGCGGGACAGCACAGATACGCAGTATTTT. This translates into CASSWRDSTDTQYF.

DNA of the CDR3: TGTGCCACCAGCCCGAGCGACAGGGGGGTTTATGGCTACACCTTC. Translation: CATSPSDRGVYGYTF. The chain links TRBV15 to TRBJ1-2; 9 bases line up with TRBD1. V lost 5 bases to trimming and J lost 5 bases; unmatched junction nucleotides: 9. CDR3 size: 15 residues. Germline CDR1 reads LNHNV; CDR2 reads YYDKDF (reference sequence). Full variable domain (outside the CDR3, taken from reference TRBV15 and TRBJ1-2): DAMVIQNPRYQVTQFGKPVTLSCSQTLNHNVMYWYQQKSSQAPKLLFHYYDKDFNNEADTPDNFQSRRPNTSFCFLDIRSPGLGDTAMYLCATSPSDRGVYGYTFGSGTRLTVV.

This clonotype was counted between two and nine times. The chain carries TRBV20-1 and TRBJ1-5; the D is unclear. V lost 1 base, J lost 6 bases, and 22 bases lay in between. The CDR3 totals 17 residues. The germline V gene has CDR1 DFQATT and CDR2 SNEGSKA (reference sequence). CDR3 region: CSARAARHRVTGQPQHF. The CDR3 bases are TGCAGTGCTAGAGCCGCCCGACACCGGGTTACCGGTCAGCCCCAGCATTTT.